Below are 14 T cell receptor beta chains sequenced from a single sample in a study of shared clonotypes between healthy human individuals. The data were produced by immunoSEQ multiplex PCR, yet TCRdb's version contains in-frame clones alone and is incomplete. The sample carries some 1,400,000 clones, roughly 95% recorded once. Source material: naive CD4+ T cells sorted from blood. This sample's subset: CD45RA+ positively selected. The receptors were sampled from a man aged 25-45 years in good health.

The genes are TRBV27 and TRBJ2-1; TRBD1 matches 8 bases. J gave up 8 bases and V 6 bases, and 6 bases lay outside the gene matches. Germline values: CDR1 MNHEY, CDR2 SMNVEV (reference sequence). The CDR3 totals 13 residues. The CDR3 DNA reads as TGTGCCAGCAGGTACCAGGGGGCCTATGAGCAGTTCTTC. It specifies CASRYQGAYEQFF.

The chain joins TRBV11-2 to TRBJ2-7; D may be TRBD2 (6 bases). The CDR3 runs 15 residues. Per the germline V gene, CDR1 is SGHAT and CDR2 is FQNNGV. Trimming took 5 bases from V and 2 from J, leaving 16 bases between them. The chain's CDR3 is CASSPLSTGAYEQYF. CDR3 in DNA: TGTGCCAGCAGCCCACTTTCTACGGGAGCCTACGAGCAGTACTTC.

The chain couples TRBV7-8 to TRBJ2-7, with D perhaps matching TRBD2 (5 bases). The length of the CDR3 is 14 residues. Germline V CDR1 and CDR2: SGHVS, FQNEAQ. Trimming removed 1 base from V and 0 bases from J, with 7 bases in between. CDR3 in DNA: TGTGCCAGCAGCTTAGGGAGGAGCTCCTACGAGCAGTACTTC. Residues: CASSLGRSSYEQYF. The variable domain in full, with the rest retrieved from reference TRBV7-8 and TRBJ2-7, is GAGVSQSPRYKVAKRGQDVALRCDPISGHVSLFWYQQALGQGPEFLTYFQNEAQLDKSGLPSDRFFAERPEGSVSTLKIQRTQQEDSAVYLCASSLGRSSYEQYFGPGTRLTVT.

The genes are TRBV5-4 and TRBJ2-3; tentatively, D is TRBD1 or TRBD2 (5 bases each). Germline CDR1 is SGHNT and CDR2 is YYREEE (reference sequence). The length of the CDR3 is 15 residues. V shed 4 bases and J shed 0 bases, with 12 bases lying between them. This CDR3 is CASSDPGRSTDTQYF. DNA for the CDR3: TGTGCCAGCAGCGATCCGGGACGAAGCACAGATACGCAGTATTTT.

V usage is TRBV28 and J usage is TRBJ2-5, with TRBD2 matching 8 bases. After removal of 7 bases from V and 5 bases from J, the junction contained 24 bases not matched to a gene. The CDR3 spans 19 residues. Germline-derived CDR1 and CDR2 are MDHEN and SYDVKM. The CDR3 reads CASNGQFVVGREEKETQYF. CDR3 nucleotide sequence: TGTGCCAGCAACGGCCAGTTTGTAGTGGGGCGGGAGGAGAAGGAGACCCAGTACTTC.

The V call is TRBV28, the J call TRBJ1-1; 7 positions match TRBD1. Germline trimming cut 7 bases from V and 11 bases from J; bases unmatched to any gene: 10. The CDR3 extends over 12 amino acids. Germline V CDR1 and CDR2: MDHEN, SYDVKM. The CDR3 spells CASTLLTGRAFF. CDR3 nucleotides: TGTGCCAGCACCCTACTGACAGGGCGGGCTTTCTTT. The entire variable domain, with the rest obtained from reference TRBV28 and TRBJ1-1, is as follows: DVKVTQSSRYLVKRTGEKVFLECVQDMDHENMFWYRQDPGLGLRLIYFSYDVKMKEKGDIPEGYSVSREKKERFSLILESASTNQTSMYLCASTLLTGRAFFGQGTRLTVV.

The rearrangement uses TRBV27 and TRBJ2-7, with TRBD2 as a possible D gene (5 bases). This CDR3 comprises 14 residues. V dropped 6 bases and J dropped 2 bases, with 14 bases sitting between them. CDR1 is MNHEY and CDR2 is SMNVEV in the germline V gene (reference sequence). The CDR3 here is CASRGEPGPYEQYF. Here the CDR3 DNA reads TGTGCCAGCAGGGGAGAGCCCGGTCCCTACGAGCAGTACTTC.

V usage is TRBV7-2 and J usage is TRBJ2-5; 9 bases map to TRBD2. With V trimmed by 5 bases and J by 4 bases, 8 bases remained unmatched. The germline gives CDR1 SGHTA, CDR2 FQGNSA. This CDR3 region has 15 residues. The CDR3 region is CASSLAGGWGETQYF. The DNA for the CDR3 is TGTGCCAGCAGCCTCGCGGGAGGGTGGGGAGAGACCCAGTACTTC.

The genes are TRBV15 and TRBJ2-1; 7 bases line up with TRBD2. V was pared by 0 bases and J by 9 bases, with 5 bases of the junction left unmatched. CDR1 LNHNV and CDR2 YYDKDF come from the germline V gene (reference sequence). This CDR3 has 14 amino acids. The CDR3 nucleotides are TGTGCCACCAGCAGAGATAGTGGGAGGGCTGAGCAGTTCTTC. Its protein is CATSRDSGRAEQFF.

J is TRBJ2-3 and V is TRBV7-8, with 12 nucleotides matching TRBD2. The CDR3 sequence is 22 residues long. Looked up from germline, CDR1 is SGHVS and CDR2 is FQNEAQ. V lost 1 base, J lost 1 base, and 18 bases stayed unmatched. CDR3 in amino acids: CASSLESPSGRALSSRTDTQYF. For the CDR3, the DNA is TGTGCCAGCAGCTTAGAATCTCCTAGCGGGAGGGCCTTATCGTCCCGCACAGATACGCAGTATTTT.

To note about this clone: This sample also contains other DNA sequences that code for the same CDR3. The chain is built from TRBV7-2 and TRBJ2-7; weak D call: TRBD2 (5 bases). From germline, CDR1 is SGHTA and CDR2 FQGNSA. V shed 3 bases and J shed 0 bases, with 9 bases lying between them. CDR3 size: 14 residues. In DNA form, the CDR3 reads TGTGCCAGCAGCTTGGCGGGCAGCTCCTACGAGCAGTACTTC. Translating it yields CASSLAGSSYEQYF. Based on the CDR3 plus reference TRBV7-2 and TRBJ2-7, the full variable domain is GAGVSQSPSNKVTEKGKDVELRCDPISGHTALYWYRQSLGQGLEFLIYFQGNSAPDKSGLPSDRFSAERTGGSVSTLTIQRTQQEDSAVYLCASSLAGSSYEQYFGPGTRLTVT.

The chain couples TRBV5-1 to TRBJ2-2; D remains unclear. V was cut by 3 bases and J by 4 bases, with 10 bases left in between. This CDR3 has 14 amino acids. Germline values: CDR1 SGHRS, CDR2 YFSETQ. The CDR3 DNA reads TGCGCCAGCAGCTATATCGGTGGCACCGGGGAGCTGTTTTTT. It yields the protein CASSYIGGTGELFF.

The gene calls are TRBV5-5 and TRBJ1-5; 8 bases are a match to TRBD1. J lost 0 bases, V lost 0 bases, and 5 bases had no gene match. The germline gives CDR1 SGHKS, CDR2 YYEKEE (reference sequence). There are 17 residues in the CDR3. The CDR3 loop is CASSLAQGADSNQPQHF. The CDR3 nucleotides are TGTGCCAGCAGCTTGGCCCAGGGGGCGGATAGCAATCAGCCCCAGCATTTT.

The rearrangement links TRBV19 to TRBJ2-5; D gene unclear. Germline loops: CDR1 LNHDA, CDR2 SQIVND (reference sequence). Trimming left V 4 bases short and J 8 bases short, with 14 bases between. The CDR3 is 13 residues long. CDR3: CASSTPNGRTQYF. CDR3 sequence (DNA): TGTGCCAGTAGTACCCCAAACGGGCGAACCCAGTACTTC.